This T cell receptor beta chain was identified in a study of blood T cell repertoires in COVID-19. Whole-study context: Sources were T cells, B-cell-depleted T cells, or PBMCs; the material itself was cDNA or gDNA.

In the authors' workflow: Estimated nucleated cell counts came from reference gene primer amplification. The method was immunoSEQ multiplex PCR; TCRdb's version includes in-frame clones alone and lacks a portion of them. V, J and clone size are those of that table, while D and trimming were read from the DNA. The sample contains tens of thousands of clones, roughly 80% of which appear only once. A few counts support this clone. The length of the CDR3 is 11 residues. CDR1 is MNHNY and CDR2 is SVGAGI in the germline V gene (reference sequence). Trimming left V 6 bases short and J 3 bases short, with 5 bases between.

V and J are TRBV6-6 and TRBJ1-1; D gene ambiguous. The TCR was taken from a human donor in a cohort sampled during active COVID-19. Material for sequencing was peripheral blood. The CDR3 protein is CASRRYTEAFF. CDR3 sequence (DNA): TGTGCCAGCAGGAGGTACACTGAAGCTTTCTTT.